Below are 26 T cell receptor beta chains sequenced from a single sample in a study of blood T cell repertoires in COVID-19. Clones were read by immunoSEQ multiplex PCR, and TCRdb kept only the in-frame ones, dropping some. This sample has over 300,000 clones, with approximately 83% found just once. The sample comprised PBMCs or T cells enriched from blood (not recorded which). The source is a man aged 30 to 45 who had recovered from COVID-19.

This chain joins TRBV3-1 (or the pseudogene TRBV3-2) and TRBJ2-1, with a possible D match to TRBD2 (5 bases). The V end was cut by 1 base, the J end by 2 bases, with 15 bases between. Germline loops: CDR1 LGHDT, CDR2 YNNKEL (reference sequence). CDR3 length: 17 residues. CDR3 in DNA: TGTGCCAGCAGCCAAGGTCCCGGGGAGAAGGCCTACAATGAGCAGTTCTTC. It encodes CASSQGPGEKAYNEQFF.

The rearrangement uses TRBV4-3 and TRBJ1-3; D is unresolved. Trimming took 0 bases from V and 0 from J, leaving 12 bases between them. CDR3 size: 17 residues. The germline gives CDR1 LGHNA, CDR2 YSLEER. CDR3 nucleotide sequence: TGCGCCAGCAGCCAAGATTTTGTGGCAGACTCTGGAAACACCATATATTTT. Translated: CASSQDFVADSGNTIYF.

The V and J genes are TRBV5-1 and TRBJ2-3; unclear D gene. Deletions cut 5 bases from V and 5 bases from J, with 12 bases between. Per germline, CDR1 SGHRS and CDR2 YFSETQ. The CDR3 covers 13 residues. This CDR3 reads CASRQTTGDTQYF. CDR3 nucleotide sequence: TGCGCCAGCAGACAAACAACGGGAGATACGCAGTATTTT.

This clone was detected only once. This chain links TRBV9 with TRBJ2-5; D is possibly TRBD2 (5 bases). Germline values: CDR1 SGDLS, CDR2 YYNGEE. The CDR3 spans 13 residues. V was shortened by 3 bases and J by 2 bases, with 8 bases between the two germline ends. The chain's CDR3 is CASSASGQETQYF. The CDR3 region has the DNA TGTGCCAGCAGCGCCTCGGGGCAAGAGACCCAGTACTTC. Drawing the rest from reference TRBV9 and TRBJ2-5, the complete variable domain is DSGVTQTPKHLITATGQRVTLRCSPRSGDLSVYWYQQSLDQGLQFLIQYYNGEERAKGNILERFSAQQFPDLHSELNLSSLELGDSALYFCASSASGQETQYFGPGTRLLVL.

The rearrangement joins TRBV5-1 to TRBJ1-3; no reliable D call. The germline V gene has CDR1 SGHRS and CDR2 YFSETQ. This CDR3 is built from 14 residues. The V gene lost 7 bases and the J gene lost 0 bases, with 11 bases spanning the gap. CDR3 amino acids: CASAPQSSGNTIYF. The CDR3 region has the DNA TGCGCCAGCGCGCCCCAAAGCTCTGGAAACACCATATATTTT.

In its sample, this clone was seen once. V gene TRBV5-6 combines with J gene TRBJ1-1; D not resolved. Trimming cost V 3 bases and J 3 bases, with 6 bases left between them. In germline, CDR1 is SGHDT, CDR2 YYEEEE. The CDR3 runs 12 residues. The CDR3 loop is CASSWGDTEAFF. DNA of the CDR3: TGTGCCAGCAGCTGGGGAGACACTGAAGCTTTCTTT. Together with reference TRBV5-6 and TRBJ1-1, the CDR3 gives the full variable domain: DAGVTQSPTHLIKTRGQQVTLRCSPKSGHDTVSWYQQALGQGPQFIFQYYEEEERQRGNFPDRFSGHQFPNYSSELNVNALLLGDSALYLCASSWGDTEAFFGQGTRLTVV.

This clone was detected once. The V call is TRBV10-2, the J call TRBJ1-2, with 7 positions matching TRBD1. This CDR3 is built from 13 residues. Per germline, CDR1 WSHSY and CDR2 SAAADI. V shed 5 bases and J 4 bases; nucleotides not matched to a gene: 4. CDR3 DNA sequence: TGCGCCAGCAGTTTGACAGGGCTCTATGGCTACACCTTC. It translates to CASSLTGLYGYTF.

The CDR3 DNA reads as TGTGCCAGCATCAGGGATATCTACGAGCAGTACTTC. Translated: CASIRDIYEQYF. The rearrangement uses TRBV2 and TRBJ2-7; D is perhaps TRBD1 (5 bases). With 7 bases removed from V and 3 bases from J, the gap between germline ends came to 10 bases. The V gene's germline CDR1 is SNHLY and CDR2 FYNNEI. The CDR3 runs to 12 residues.

CDR3 sequence (DNA): TGTGCCAGCAGCTGGCCGACCGGGACTAGCGGGGGGGTCACAGATACGCAGTATTTT. This encodes CASSWPTGTSGGVTDTQYF. The chain is built from TRBV7-9 and TRBJ2-3; 16 bases line up with TRBD2. With 4 bases clipped from V and 2 bases from J, the junction kept 9 bases outside the gene matches. Germline CDR1 reads SEHNR; CDR2 reads FQNEAQ (reference sequence). CDR3 length: 19 residues. The variable domain in full, with the rest retrieved from reference TRBV7-9 and TRBJ2-3, is DTGVSQNPRHKITKRGQNVTFRCDPISEHNRLYWYRQTLGQGPEFLTYFQNEAQLEKSRLLSDRFSAERPKGSFSTLEIQRTEQGDSAMYLCASSWPTGTSGGVTDTQYFGPGTRLTVL.

The chain carries TRBV7-9 and TRBJ1-2; the D is unclear. Germline CDR1 reads SEHNR; CDR2 reads FQNEAQ (reference sequence). This CDR3 comprises 15 residues. V was trimmed by 5 bases and J by 5 bases, leaving 18 bases between them. CDR3: CASSPRYGESYGYTF. CDR3 bases: TGTGCCAGCAGCCCCAGGTATGGGGAGTCGTATGGCTACACCTTC.

The V gene is TRBV7-2, the J gene TRBJ2-5; 10 nucleotides align to TRBD1. Germline CDR1 SGHTA, CDR2 FQGNSA. The CDR3 consists of 15 residues. J was trimmed by 4 bases and V by 5 bases; bases with no gene match: 7. CDR3 DNA: TGTGCCAGCAGCCCCCGACAGGGGGCTCGAGAGACCCAGTACTTC. Translating it yields CASSPRQGARETQYF.

The CDR3 region has the DNA TGTGCCATCAGTGTAACTAGCGATACGCAGTATTTT. It is translated as CAISVTSDTQYF. This sequence joins TRBV10-3 and TRBJ2-3, with D possibly TRBD2 on 6 matching bases. The V end lost 4 bases, the J end lost 6 bases, and 8 bases lay between the germline ends. Germline loops: CDR1 ENHRY, CDR2 SYGVKD. The CDR3 is 12 residues long.

The chain employs TRBV3-1 (or the pseudogene TRBV3-2) and TRBJ1-2, with D maybe TRBD1 (6 bases). Between the trimmed V and J ends, which lost 0 bases and 4 bases, there was a span of 9 bases. Looked up from germline, CDR1 is LGHDT and CDR2 is YNNKEL (reference sequence). The CDR3 runs to 14 residues. CDR3 in DNA: TGTGCCAGCAGCCAAGAAGGGACAAGCTATGGCTACACCTTC. Encoded protein: CASSQEGTSYGYTF.

This chain connects TRBV9 to TRBJ2-1; D is perhaps TRBD2 (5 bases). The CDR3 spans 14 residues. CDR1 and CDR2 from the germline V gene are SGDLS and YYNGEE. Trimming pared 1 base from V and 4 bases from J, leaving 9 bases between. The CDR3 bases are TGTGCCAGCAGCGTAAGCTCGGGGTACAATGAGCAGTTCTTC. Its protein product is CASSVSSGYNEQFF.

The V gene is TRBV6-4, the J gene TRBJ1-4; maybe TRBD1 (6 bases). CDR3 length: 15 residues. The germline CDR1 and CDR2 sequences are MRHNA and SNTAGT. Trimming pared 3 bases from V and 7 bases from J, leaving 15 bases between. The CDR3 region is CASSERGAAGEKLFF. The CDR3 DNA follows: TGTGCCAGCAGTGAACGGGGGGCGGCTGGTGAAAAACTGTTTTTT.

The gene calls are TRBV7-9 and TRBJ1-5; D is ambiguous. The CDR3 is 13 residues long. V gave up 5 bases and J gave up 5 bases, with 10 bases separating them. The germline V gene encodes CDR1 SEHNR and CDR2 FQNEAQ (reference sequence). The CDR3 DNA follows: TGTGCCAGCAGCGAATTCCCGGATCAGCCCCAGCATTTT. This gives the protein CASSEFPDQPQHF.

The chain links TRBV5-4 to TRBJ1-1; 7 nucleotides match TRBD1. Germline trimming cut 2 bases from V and 5 bases from J; bases unmatched to any gene: 6. CDR1 and CDR2 from the germline V gene are SGHNT and YYREEE (reference sequence). The CDR3 runs 14 residues. The CDR3 sequence is CASSLDREQTEAFF. The CDR3 DNA is TGTGCCAGCAGCTTAGACAGGGAACAGACTGAAGCTTTCTTT.

The chain couples TRBV27 to TRBJ2-1; D perhaps matches TRBD2 (6 bases). The CDR3 sequence is 15 residues long. V dropped 5 bases and J dropped 9 bases, with 20 bases sitting between them. The V gene's germline CDR1 is MNHEY and CDR2 SMNVEV (reference sequence). CDR3 sequence: CASSTLADKAGEQFF. The CDR3 nucleotides read TGTGCCAGCAGTACATTAGCGGATAAAGCGGGTGAGCAGTTCTTC.

The chain links TRBV3-1 (or the pseudogene TRBV3-2) to TRBJ1-1; 8 bases fit TRBD1. V dropped 1 base and J dropped 3; count of bases not matched to a gene: 1. CDR1 is LGHDT and CDR2 is YNNKEL in the germline V gene (reference sequence). The CDR3 sequence is 14 residues long. The CDR3: CASSQATGDTEAFF. The CDR3 DNA reads as TGTGCCAGCAGCCAAGCGACAGGGGACACTGAAGCTTTCTTT.

This chain links TRBV30 with TRBJ2-5, with a possible D match to TRBD1 (6 bases). This CDR3 contains 12 residues. The V and J ends lost 4 bases and 5 bases respectively, with 11 bases between them. The germline gives CDR1 GTSNPN, CDR2 SVGIG (reference sequence). In DNA form, the CDR3 reads TGTGCCTGGAACAGGGTCGAGGAGACCCAGTACTTC. It translates to CAWNRVEETQYF.

V usage is TRBV7-9 and J usage is TRBJ1-5; D possibly corresponds to TRBD1 (5 bases). This CDR3 has 15 residues. Trimming shortened V by 5 bases and J by 5 bases, and 16 bases separated the two germline ends. CDR1 is SEHNR and CDR2 is FQNEAQ in the germline V gene (reference sequence). CDR3 sequence reads: CASSVRGSGDQPQHF. The CDR3 DNA reads as TGTGCCAGCAGCGTCCGGGGCTCGGGGGATCAGCCCCAGCATTTT.

J is TRBJ2-4 and V is TRBV18, with 8 bases lining up with TRBD2. V lost 2 bases and J lost 7; bases outside the gene matches: 10. This CDR3 region has 16 residues. CDR1 is KGHSH and CDR2 is LQKENI in the germline V gene. The CDR3: CASSPAAGGGVNIQYF. DNA for the CDR3: TGTGCCAGCTCACCAGCAGCCGGGGGGGGCGTCAACATTCAGTACTTC.

This chain connects TRBV2 to TRBJ1-4; TRBD1 matches at 8 bases. Per the germline V gene, CDR1 is SNHLY and CDR2 is FYNNEI. The CDR3 runs to 14 residues. Trimming took 6 bases from V and 5 from J; bases not matched to a gene: 5. The CDR3 nucleotides read TGTGCCAGCAGATCACAGGGGGGGAATGAAAAACTGTTTTTT. It codes for CASRSQGGNEKLFF. The variable domain in full, with the rest retrieved from reference TRBV2 and TRBJ1-4, is EPEVTQTPSHQVTQMGQEVILRCVPISNHLYFYWYRQILGQKVEFLVSFYNNEISEKSEIFDDQFSVERPDGSNFTLKIRSTKLEDSAMYFCASRSQGGNEKLFFGSGTQLSVL.

The chain links TRBV20-1 to TRBJ2-3; D is undetermined. V was shortened by 5 bases and J by 4 bases, with 7 bases between the two germline ends. This CDR3 comprises 11 residues. Germline CDR1 and CDR2: DFQATT and SNEGSKA (reference sequence). CDR3 sequence (DNA): TGCAGTGCTGCGCTTGCAGATACGCAGTATTTT. Its translation: CSAALADTQYF.

The gene calls are TRBV5-4 and TRBJ2-7, with 8 bases identical to TRBD2. Germline CDR1 SGHNT, CDR2 YYREEE (reference sequence). The CDR3 has 16 amino acids. V gave up 4 bases and J gave up 0 bases; unmatched junction bases: 9. The chain's CDR3 is CASSRGGGTHSYEQYF. The CDR3 DNA follows: TGTGCCAGCAGCCGGGGGGGCGGGACCCACTCCTACGAGCAGTACTTC.

The chain carries TRBV19 and TRBJ1-1; 9 bases line up with TRBD1. Germline-derived CDR1 and CDR2 are LNHDA and SQIVND (reference sequence). The V and J ends lost 5 bases and 0 bases, in that order; junction bases with no gene match: 4. This CDR3 comprises 15 residues. CDR3: CASSWTGVMNTEAFF. The CDR3 DNA follows: TGTGCCAGTAGTTGGACAGGGGTCATGAACACTGAAGCTTTCTTT.